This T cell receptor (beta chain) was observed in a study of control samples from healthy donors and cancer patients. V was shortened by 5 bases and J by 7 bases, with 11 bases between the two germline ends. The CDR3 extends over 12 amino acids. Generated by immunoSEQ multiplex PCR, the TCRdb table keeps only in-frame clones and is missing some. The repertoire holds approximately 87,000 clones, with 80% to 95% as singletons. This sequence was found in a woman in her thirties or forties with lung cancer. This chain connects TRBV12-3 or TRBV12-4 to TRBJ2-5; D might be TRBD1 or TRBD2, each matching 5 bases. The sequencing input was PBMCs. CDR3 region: CASSLVRGTQYF. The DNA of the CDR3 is TGTGCCAGCAGTCTAGTGAGGGGGACCCAGTACTTC.